The 22 T cell receptor beta chains below all came from one sample that was sequenced in a study of T cell repertoires in aging, cancer and after chemotherapy. Peripheral blood genomic DNA, not sorted cells or RNA, was the template. Multiplex touch-down PCR with TRB-A/B primers amplified rearranged V-D-J TRB sequences. TCRdb passed the multiplex PCR reads through MiXCR, listing each CDR3 protein once. The sample has 400 to 500 distinct CDR3 sequences; over 20% are singletons. The sample comprised blood. These receptors all come from a human donor with a solid tumor.

This clonotype was seen more than once but under ten times. This chain connects TRBV4-3 to TRBJ2-1; TRBD2 matches at 8 bases. This CDR3 contains 15 residues. Germline CDR1 LGHNA, CDR2 YSLEER. V lost 1 base, J lost 4 bases, and 3 bases stayed unmatched. The CDR3 DNA is TGCGCCAGCAGCCAAGGCCGGGAGGGATACAATGAGCAGTTCTTC. Its translation is CASSQGREGYNEQFF.

Within the sample, this clonotype is large. The rearrangement uses TRBV5-6 and TRBJ2-1; 11 bases align to TRBD2. The germline CDR1 and CDR2 sequences are SGHDT and YYEEEE. The CDR3 runs 17 residues. The junction had 10 bases not matched to a gene; V was cut back by 3 bases and J by 5 bases. This CDR3 reads CASSWMTSGNRDNEQFF. CDR3 nucleotide sequence: TGTGCCAGCAGCTGGATGACTAGCGGGAACCGAGACAATGAGCAGTTCTTC.

The rearrangement links TRBV6-5 to TRBJ2-5; TRBD2 aligns across 11 bases. The J call may not be correct, given that the DNA end is closer to TRBJ2-7. Per the germline V gene, CDR1 is MNHEY and CDR2 is SVGAGI. The CDR3 is made up of 15 amino acids. This CDR3 is CASSYSKLAGAEQYF. CDR3 DNA sequence: TGTGCCAGCAGTTACTCGAAACTAGCGGGAGCCGAGCAGTACTTC.

This clonotype is classed as large. This sequence joins TRBV5-6 and TRBJ2-1, with TRBD2 matching over 14 bases. CDR3 length: 15 residues. Germline loops: CDR1 SGHDT, CDR2 YYEEEE. The trim removed 3 bases at V and 7 bases at J, leaving 3 bases unmatched. CDR3: CASSYGTSGGNEQFF. CDR3 nucleotides: TGTGCCAGCAGCTACGGGACTAGCGGGGGTAATGAGCAGTTCTTC.

This clonotype is large. V and J are TRBV6-2 or TRBV6-3 and TRBJ2-2, with D tentatively TRBD2 (5 bases). The germline V gene encodes CDR1 MNHEY and CDR2 SVGEGT. This CDR3 is built from 14 residues. V was cut by 1 base and J by 3 bases, with 6 bases left in between. CDR3 nucleotides: TGTGCCAGCAGTTACTTCGGGGACACCGGGGAGCTGTTTTTT. It yields the protein CASSYFGDTGELFF.

By its share, this clonotype is large. The gene calls are TRBV29-1 and TRBJ1-1, with unresolved D. In germline, CDR1 is SQVTM, CDR2 ANQGSEA. V lost 4 bases and J lost 1, with 7 bases in between. CDR3 length: 12 residues. The CDR3 DNA is TGCAGCGTTGGTCGAGGGAACACTGAAGCTTTCTTT. Protein sequence: CSVGRGNTEAFF.

Relative to its sample, this clonotype is large. The chain uses TRBV29-1 and TRBJ1-5; no clear D gene. The CDR3 spans 15 residues. CDR1 SQVTM and CDR2 ANQGSEA come from the germline V gene. V was cut by 4 bases and J by 5 bases, with 18 bases left in between. The CDR3 here is CSVADGWLGHQPQHF. CDR3 nucleotides: TGCAGCGTTGCGGATGGTTGGCTAGGCCATCAGCCCCAGCATTTT.

This clonotype has just a few counts. It may be a read error: a sequence one base away is much more abundant. This chain connects TRBV6-6 to TRBJ2-2; D might be TRBD2 (6 bases). This CDR3 region has 15 residues. Germline loops: CDR1 MNHNY, CDR2 SVGAGI (reference sequence). With 2 bases removed from V and 4 bases from J, the gap between germline ends came to 11 bases. The CDR3 coding sequence is TGTGCCAGCAGTTACGGGGGGACCCTCACCGGGGAGCTGTTTTTT. Protein: CASSYGGTLTGELFF.

In its sample, this clonotype ranks as large. V usage is TRBV5-4 and J usage is TRBJ2-1; 10 positions match TRBD1. J gave up 4 bases and V 6 bases, and 7 bases lay outside the gene matches. The CDR3 is 15 amino acids. Germline V CDR1 and CDR2: SGHNT, YYREEE (reference sequence). The CDR3 DNA reads TGTGCCAGCACCCTCGACAGGGGGCATTACAATGAGCAGTTCTTC. This gives the protein CASTLDRGHYNEQFF.

In its sample, this clonotype ranks as large. This chain uses TRBV6-6 with TRBJ2-2; 13 nucleotides align to TRBD2. Trimming took 10 bases from V and 2 from J; bases not matched to a gene: 7. Germline V gene lookup returns CDR1 MNHNY and CDR2 SVGAGI (reference sequence). This CDR3 contains 16 residues. The CDR3 protein is CATTGLAGTNTGELFF. CDR3 DNA sequence: TGTGCCACGACGGGACTAGCGGGGACAAACACCGGGGAGCTGTTTTTT.

With respect to this clonotype: A junction end diverges from the germline sequence, so it may reflect a read error. CDR3 residues: CASSQEAVGELFF. CDR3 nucleotide sequence: TGTGCCAGCAGCCAAGAGGCGGTTGGGGAACTGTTTTTT. The J gene is TRBJ1-4, the V gene TRBV4-3; D uncertain. Germline V gives CDR1 LGHNA, CDR2 YSLEER. The CDR3 has 13 amino acids.

This clonotype is large within its sample. The chain is built from TRBV29-1 and TRBJ1-2; possible D gene TRBD1, 5 bases. Trimming pared 0 bases from V and 7 bases from J, leaving 12 bases between. The V gene's germline CDR1 is SQVTM and CDR2 ANQGSEA. The CDR3 consists of 13 residues. The CDR3 coding sequence is TGCAGCGTTGAAGATCTCAGGGTTGGTGGCTACACCTTC. Its translation: CSVEDLRVGGYTF.

By sample share, this clonotype is large. J is TRBJ2-5 and V is TRBV27; D is perhaps TRBD1 (6 bases). Trimming pared 5 bases from V and 4 bases from J, leaving 11 bases between. The CDR3 is 13 residues long. Germline values: CDR1 MNHEY, CDR2 SMNVEV (reference sequence). The CDR3 DNA follows: TGTGCCAGCAGTAAAACAGGGAGAGAGACCCAGTACTTC. This gives the protein CASSKTGRETQYF.

J is TRBJ2-2 and V is TRBV7-2; 14 nucleotides match TRBD2. Germline V gives CDR1 SGHTA, CDR2 FQGNSA. This CDR3 has 18 residues. Losses at the gene ends were 2 bases for V and 1 base for J; bases not matched to a gene: 3. The CDR3 loop reads CASSLKGLAGVNTGELFF. The CDR3 DNA sequence: TGTGCCAGCAGCTTAAAGGGACTAGCGGGAGTGAACACCGGGGAGCTGTTTTTT.

The chain recombines TRBV7-2 with TRBJ1-2; D may be TRBD1 (5 bases). The V and J ends lost 1 base and 3 bases respectively, with 9 bases between them. The CDR3 covers 14 residues. CDR1 is SGHTA and CDR2 is FQGNSA in the germline V gene. The CDR3 loop is CASSLVGTDYGYTF. The CDR3 region has the DNA TGTGCCAGCAGCTTAGTAGGGACCGACTATGGCTACACCTTC.

This clonotype is categorized as large (0.1 to 1%). CDR3 sequence: CASNPNGELVETQYF. CDR3 coding DNA: TGTGCCAGCAACCCTAATGGGGAGTTAGTGGAGACCCAGTACTTC. The chain carries TRBV27 and TRBJ2-5, with D perhaps matching TRBD2 (5 bases). V was trimmed by 7 bases and J by 5 bases, leaving 20 bases between them. The germline V gene encodes CDR1 MNHEY and CDR2 SMNVEV (reference sequence). The CDR3 totals 15 residues.

This clonotype is classed as large (0.1 to 1%). The CDR3 nucleotides read TGTGCCAGCAGCCGCTTCCCTCAGGGAGCCAAAAACATTCAGTACTTC. Its protein is CASSRFPQGAKNIQYF. The gene calls are TRBV6-5 and TRBJ2-4; possibly TRBD1 for D (5 bases). The CDR3 has 16 residues. The ends were cut back, 6 bases at V and 0 bases at J, with 15 bases in the middle. Per germline, CDR1 MNHEY and CDR2 SVGAGI.

This chain connects TRBV7-3 to TRBJ2-1; D is perhaps TRBD1 (6 bases). The length of the CDR3 is 14 residues. CDR1 is SGHTA and CDR2 is FQGTGA in the germline V gene. V shed 4 bases and J shed 5 bases, with 12 bases lying between them. The CDR3 DNA is TGTGCCAGCAGCTCAACAGGGTCGGACAATGAGCAGTTCTTC. Encoded protein: CASSSTGSDNEQFF.

The J gene is TRBJ1-4, the V gene TRBV28, with TRBD1 identical over 9 bases. In germline, CDR1 is MDHEN, CDR2 SYDVKM. Trimming took 6 bases from V and 4 from J; bases not matched to a gene: 9. The CDR3 is 16 amino acids. The CDR3 DNA reads as TGTGCCAGCAGACCTAGGGGGACAGGGCTTAATGAAAAACTGTTTTTT. Residues: CASRPRGTGLNEKLFF.

By sample share, this clonotype is large. V gene TRBV6-2 or TRBV6-3 combines with J gene TRBJ2-6; TRBD2 agrees at 10 bases. Unmatched junction bases numbered 7, after V lost 2 bases and J lost 3 bases. The CDR3 is made up of 18 amino acids. Germline loops: CDR1 MNHEY, CDR2 SVGEGT. CDR3 in amino acids: CASSYILAGEVGANVLTF. DNA for the CDR3: TGTGCCAGCAGTTACATTCTAGCGGGAGAAGTTGGGGCCAACGTCCTGACTTTC.

The chain couples TRBV5-4 to TRBJ2-1; the match to TRBD2 covers 12 bases. This CDR3 spans 15 amino acids. The germline gives CDR1 SGHNT, CDR2 YYREEE (reference sequence). The V and J ends lost 3 bases and 7 bases, in that order; junction bases with no gene match: 5. The CDR3 protein is CASSWMTSGGNEQFF. Written as DNA, the CDR3 is TGTGCCAGCAGCTGGATGACTAGCGGGGGTAATGAGCAGTTCTTC.

The gene calls are TRBV7-6 and TRBJ2-3, with 13 bases that match TRBD2. CDR3 length: 16 residues. With V trimmed by 8 bases and J by 3 bases, 8 bases remained unmatched. Per germline, CDR1 SGHVS and CDR2 FNYEAQ. The CDR3 is CASSTSGRSYTDTQYF. DNA of the CDR3: TGTGCCAGCTCGACTAGCGGGAGGTCGTATACAGATACGCAGTATTTT.